This T cell receptor beta chain was identified during a study of blood T cells in healthy people across ages. A second PCR of 7 to 11 cycles used a sample-barcoded 5' primer and a J-beta primer mix. Every cDNA was tagged by a template-switch adaptor with 12 random nucleotides. One entry per CDR3 protein results from TCRdb running MiXCR on the 5' RACE reads. The sample consists of fewer than 900,000 distinct CDR3 sequences, about 42% of them appearing once. This clonotype was seen ten or more times. Its antigen is not identified. Study results and caveats: More naive CD4+ cells and higher diversity were found in long-lived than in aged donors. The unsorted PBMCs prevented any conclusive comparison of naive versus antigen-experienced cells.

Germline V gene sequence: CDR1 SQVTM, CDR2 ANQGSEA. The CDR3 runs to 16 residues. V was pared by 4 bases and J by 0 bases, with 17 bases between. Samples had at least 7 million PBMCs isolated from them. The TCR was taken from a woman aged 55-69 years in good health. Sequenced material: blood. The chain links TRBV29-1 to TRBJ2-3; D is undetermined. The CDR3 nucleotides are TGCAGCGTTGTGAAGGCTCTGCTCCGAAGCACAGATACGCAGTATTTT. Translating it yields CSVVKALLRSTDTQYF.